Below, 10 T cell receptor beta chains from the same sample are listed, as sequenced in a study of blood T cell repertoires in COVID-19. The assay was immunoSEQ multiplex PCR, and TCRdb's table has in-frame clones only and misses some. The sample comprises approximately 270,000 clones, around nine tenths of which are singletons, and around 0.84% rests with the top ten. What was sequenced was peripheral blood. Receptor source: a man aged 25-45 years with acute or convalescent COVID-19.

The table lists this clone with a few counts. This chain joins TRBV30 and TRBJ1-1; 9 positions agree with TRBD1. The CDR3 is 13 residues long. With 7 bases clipped from V and 4 bases from J, the junction kept 7 bases outside the gene matches. Germline CDR1 is GTSNPN and CDR2 is SVGIG (reference sequence). The CDR3 DNA reads as TGTGCCTACCGGGGACAGGGTGTCACTGAAGCTTTCTTT. This translates into CAYRGQGVTEAFF.

This rearrangement joins TRBV5-1 to TRBJ1-1, with TRBD1 matching 8 bases. Germline V gene sequence: CDR1 SGHRS, CDR2 YFSETQ. V lost 4 bases to trimming and J lost 8 bases; unmatched junction nucleotides: 7. This CDR3 comprises 13 residues. The CDR3 is CASSPGRDREAFF. CDR3 DNA sequence: TGCGCCAGCAGCCCTGGGCGGGACAGGGAAGCTTTCTTT.

The chain employs TRBV3-1 (or the pseudogene TRBV3-2) and TRBJ2-3; TRBD2 matches at 9 bases. The CDR3 consists of 14 residues. Germline V gene sequence: CDR1 LGHDT, CDR2 YNNKEL (reference sequence). V shed 7 bases and J 9 bases; nucleotides not matched to a gene: 11. The CDR3 region is CASKSSGEGGTQYF. DNA for the CDR3: TGTGCCAGCAAATCTAGCGGGGAAGGAGGAACGCAGTATTTT.

The CDR3: CASSVRGTAGEKLFF. In nucleotides, the CDR3 is TGCGCCAGCAGTGTCCGGGGGACCGCGGGTGAAAAACTGTTTTTT. This chain connects TRBV10-2 to TRBJ1-4; TRBD1 might be the D (5 bases). The ends were cut back, 4 bases at V and 7 bases at J, with 16 bases in the middle. From germline, CDR1 is WSHSY and CDR2 SAAADI. The CDR3 spans 15 residues.

J is TRBJ1-2 and V is TRBV6-5; 7 bases map to TRBD1. V was pared by 6 bases and J by 8 bases, with 9 bases of the junction left unmatched. The CDR3 sequence is 13 residues long. The V gene's germline CDR1 is MNHEY and CDR2 SVGAGI. The CDR3 DNA sequence: TGTGCCAGCAGAAACAGGGGAAGGAACGGCTACACCTTC. It yields the protein CASRNRGRNGYTF.

This CDR3 reads CASSLRGLAADTQYF. The CDR3 DNA sequence: TGTGCCAGCAGTTTAAGAGGACTAGCGGCAGATACGCAGTATTTT. This chain joins TRBV27 and TRBJ2-3; 10 positions agree with TRBD2. Trimming removed 2 bases from V and 4 bases from J; junction bases left unmatched: 3. CDR3 length: 15 residues. Germline-derived CDR1 and CDR2 are MNHEY and SMNVEV (reference sequence).

The chain is built from TRBV15 and TRBJ1-5; D ambiguous. The length of the CDR3 is 13 residues. Germline V gene data show CDR1 as LNHNV and CDR2 as YYDKDF (reference sequence). Trimming pared 0 bases from V and 4 bases from J, leaving 4 bases between. Written as DNA, the CDR3 is TGTGCCACCAGCAGAGATATTAATCAGCCCCAGCATTTT. It is translated as CATSRDINQPQHF.

The rearrangement uses TRBV6-1 and TRBJ1-2; D not resolved. V lost 2 bases to trimming and J lost 2 bases, with 9 bases between them. The CDR3 runs to 14 residues. Germline-derived CDR1 and CDR2 are MNHNS and SASEGT. The DNA of the CDR3 is TGTGCCAGCAGTGAAAACAGAGGGAACTATGGCTACACCTTC. Its translation: CASSENRGNYGYTF.

Only a few counts were recorded for this clone. The chain joins TRBV6-2 or TRBV6-3 to TRBJ1-2, with TRBD1 matching 8 bases. J was trimmed by 3 bases and V by 5 bases; bases with no gene match: 2. CDR3 length: 13 residues. Germline loops: CDR1 MNHEY, CDR2 SVGEGT. CDR3 sequence: CASSLTGDYGYTF. CDR3 DNA: TGTGCCAGCAGTCTGACAGGGGACTATGGCTACACCTTC.

V and J are TRBV24-1 and TRBJ2-1; 11 bases map to TRBD2. Germline V CDR1 and CDR2: KGHDR, SFDVKD. J gave up 7 bases and V 5 bases, and 3 bases lay outside the gene matches. The CDR3 contains 14 residues. CDR3 in amino acids: CATSGASGGNEQFF. CDR3 DNA: TGTGCCACCAGTGGGGCTAGCGGGGGGAATGAGCAGTTCTTC.